Presented here are 27 T cell receptor beta chains from one specimen sequenced in a study of cytomegalovirus exposure and HLA in healthy donors. The primer mix had 60 Vbeta and 13 Jbeta primers. TCRdb's table, derived via immunoSEQ multiplex PCR, lists solely in-frame clones and lacks some. The sample holds 100,000 to 150,000 clones, 83% seen once. The sample comprised PBMCs. Source of these receptors: a man aged 40-49 years in good health and CMV-seronegative.

The J gene is TRBJ2-1, the V gene TRBV2; 8 nucleotides match TRBD2. The CDR3 spans 15 residues. The junction had 8 bases not matched to a gene; V was cut back by 6 bases and J by 4 bases. Germline CDR1 reads SNHLY; CDR2 reads FYNNEI. For the CDR3, the DNA is TGTGCCAGCAGGGGCCGGCTAGCGGGTTACAATGAGCAGTTCTTC. It is translated as CASRGRLAGYNEQFF.

V gene TRBV6-4 combines with J gene TRBJ2-7, with D possibly matching TRBD2 (5 bases). Germline V gives CDR1 MRHNA, CDR2 SNTAGT. The V and J ends lost 7 bases and 0 bases respectively, with 13 bases between them. This CDR3 comprises 14 residues. The CDR3 DNA reads as TGTGCCAGCATCGGATTTGGGAGCTCCTACGAGCAGTACTTC. Amino acids: CASIGFGSSYEQYF.

As for this clone: One junction end does not reproduce the germline sequence, and a read error may be involved. The chain employs TRBV15 and TRBJ2-5; 10 bases align to TRBD1. Germline V gene lookup returns CDR1 LNHNV and CDR2 YYDKDF (reference sequence). CDR3 length: 13 residues. The chain's CDR3 is CATSRDTGGQGHF. The CDR3 nucleotides are TGTGCCACCAGCAGAGATACGGGGGGACAGGGGCACTTC.

The V gene is TRBV11-3, the J gene TRBJ2-1; D might be TRBD1 (6 bases). Germline V CDR1 and CDR2: SGHNT, YENEEA. V was cut by 4 bases and J by 3 bases, with 7 bases left in between. The CDR3 contains 13 residues. The CDR3 spells CASSSDSYNEQFF. The CDR3, as DNA: TGTGCCAGCAGCTCGGACAGCTACAATGAGCAGTTCTTC.

V usage is TRBV7-6 and J usage is TRBJ2-7; D ambiguous. This CDR3 is 16 amino acids long. Looked up from germline, CDR1 is SGHVS and CDR2 is FNYEAQ. With 4 bases removed from V and 0 bases from J, the gap between germline ends came to 16 bases. The chain's CDR3 is CASSSHGGLNSYEQYF. The CDR3 DNA is TGTGCCAGCAGCTCCCATGGCGGATTGAACTCCTACGAGCAGTACTTC.

For the CDR3, the DNA is TGTGCCAGCAGTCTTTCACGGGACAGGGTCTACGAGCAGTACTTC. The encoded protein is CASSLSRDRVYEQYF. This chain connects TRBV6-5 to TRBJ2-7; 9 bases are shared with TRBD1. Germline CDR1 reads MNHEY; CDR2 reads SVGAGI. The V and J ends lost 5 bases and 3 bases, in that order; junction bases with no gene match: 8. The CDR3 consists of 15 residues.

CDR3 sequence: CASSPVVSGNSPLHF. The CDR3 bases are TGTGCCAGCTCACCAGTGGTATCGGGTAATTCACCCCTCCACTTT. The J gene is TRBJ1-6, the V gene TRBV18, with D uncertain. The CDR3 spans 15 residues. Per germline, CDR1 KGHSH and CDR2 LQKENI. Trimming pared 2 bases from V and 6 bases from J, leaving 11 bases between.

The chain links TRBV7-2 to TRBJ2-3; 7 bases are shared with TRBD1. The CDR3 covers 17 residues. Germline V gene lookup returns CDR1 SGHTA and CDR2 FQGNSA. V was pared by 1 base and J by 0 bases, with 7 bases of the junction left unmatched. CDR3 DNA sequence: TGTGCCAGCAGCTTAGTGATTACAGGGGCTAGCACAGATACGCAGTATTTT. Its protein product is CASSLVITGASTDTQYF.

The chain employs TRBV7-2 and TRBJ2-1, with a weak D call TRBD2 (6 bases). CDR1 and CDR2 (germline): SGHTA, FQGNSA. Trimming stripped 1 base from V and 5 bases from J, with 9 bases between. There are 14 residues in the CDR3. The CDR3, as DNA: TGTGCCAGCAGCTTAGATGGCGGGAACAATGAGCAGTTCTTC. Protein sequence: CASSLDGGNNEQFF.

This clone came up once. The rearrangement links TRBV7-2 to TRBJ2-1; 11 bases map to TRBD2. Germline V gene sequence: CDR1 SGHTA, CDR2 FQGNSA. There are 15 residues in the CDR3. V dropped 4 bases and J dropped 9; count of bases not matched to a gene: 8. CDR3 nucleotides: TGTGCCAGCAGCTCGACTAGCGGGATGTCGGTTGAGCAGTTCTTC. Its protein is CASSSTSGMSVEQFF.

Only a few counts were recorded for this clone. The V and J genes are TRBV29-1 and TRBJ2-5; tentatively, D is TRBD2 (6 bases). The CDR3 length is 13 residues. V was clipped by 2 bases and J by 5 bases, with 12 bases between them. The germline V gene has CDR1 SQVTM and CDR2 ANQGSEA. The CDR3 region has the DNA TGCAGCGTTGAACACGGGAGCGGGGAGACCCAGTACTTC. Its protein product is CSVEHGSGETQYF.

Only a few counts were recorded for this clone. The J gene is TRBJ2-3, the V gene TRBV2; TRBD1 matches at 7 bases. Germline-derived CDR1 and CDR2 are SNHLY and FYNNEI. The CDR3 covers 15 residues. Unmatched junction bases numbered 6, after V lost 5 bases and J lost 1 base. This chain's CDR3 is CASSRQGEGTDTQYF. CDR3 sequence (DNA): TGTGCCAGCAGTCGACAGGGTGAGGGCACAGATACGCAGTATTTT.

This chain connects TRBV9 to TRBJ1-6; D is possibly TRBD1 (6 bases). Germline CDR1 reads SGDLS; CDR2 reads YYNGEE. CDR3 size: 15 residues. Trimming shortened V by 2 bases and J by 5 bases, and 11 bases separated the two germline ends. The CDR3 DNA sequence: TGTGCCAGCAGCGTCGGGCCAGGGGATAATTCACCCCTCCACTTT. Translating it yields CASSVGPGDNSPLHF.

The rearrangement joins TRBV15 to TRBJ2-3; D unclear. V dropped 2 bases and J dropped 9 bases, with 9 bases sitting between them. CDR1 LNHNV and CDR2 YYDKDF come from the germline V gene (reference sequence). The CDR3 totals 12 residues. CDR3 nucleotides: TGTGCCACCAGCAGATCAAGAGAAACGCAGTATTTT. Residues: CATSRSRETQYF. The full variable domain, with the rest looked up from reference TRBV15 and TRBJ2-3, is DAMVIQNPRYQVTQFGKPVTLSCSQTLNHNVMYWYQQKSSQAPKLLFHYYDKDFNNEADTPDNFQSRRPNTSFCFLDIRSPGLGDTAMYLCATSRSRETQYFGPGTRLTVL.

There are a few counts of this clone. The chain carries TRBV2 and TRBJ2-2; a weak D match, TRBD2 (6 bases). Per the germline V gene, CDR1 is SNHLY and CDR2 is FYNNEI. The CDR3 totals 14 residues. V lost 6 bases and J 5 bases, leaving 13 bases between the germline ends. CDR3 amino acids: CASRGWAGTGELFF. The DNA of the CDR3 is TGTGCCAGCAGAGGTTGGGCGGGGACCGGGGAGCTGTTTTTT.

The gene calls are TRBV19 and TRBJ2-7, with 10 nucleotides matching TRBD2. V gave up 5 bases and J gave up 3 bases; unmatched junction bases: 10. The germline CDR1 and CDR2 sequences are LNHDA and SQIVND (reference sequence). The CDR3 runs to 16 residues. DNA of the CDR3: TGTGCCAGTAGTCGGACTAGCGGCGGCCAGAGCTACGAGCAGTACTTC. Protein sequence: CASSRTSGGQSYEQYF.

This chain joins TRBV5-4 and TRBJ2-7; maybe TRBD2 (6 bases). Germline V gene sequence: CDR1 SGHNT, CDR2 YYREEE (reference sequence). Trimming left V 0 bases short and J 6 bases short, with 16 bases between. The CDR3 covers 15 residues. DNA for the CDR3: TGTGCCAGCAGCTTGGGGGGGACTCTCTCCGCCGAGCAGTACTTC. Protein product: CASSLGGTLSAEQYF. Full variable domain (outside the CDR3, taken from reference TRBV5-4 and TRBJ2-7): ETGVTQSPTHLIKTRGQQVTLRCSSQSGHNTVSWYQQALGQGPQFIFQYYREEENGRGNFPPRFSGLQFPNYSSELNVNALELDDSALYLCASSLGGTLSAEQYFGPGTRLTVT.

The chain joins TRBV2 to TRBJ2-7, with 9 bases matching TRBD1. V was clipped by 9 bases and J by 5 bases; unmatched bases: 11. CDR3 length: 14 amino acids. Germline values: CDR1 SNHLY, CDR2 FYNNEI. CDR3 residues: CASGTGTGTDEQYF. The CDR3 nucleotides read TGTGCCAGTGGAACCGGGACAGGGACAGACGAGCAGTACTTC.

The chain recombines TRBV6-5 with TRBJ1-2; 8 bases are a match to TRBD1. The germline V gene has CDR1 MNHEY and CDR2 SVGAGI. The CDR3 spans 15 residues. Trimming cost V 7 bases and J 2 bases; bases outside gene matches: 9. The CDR3, as DNA: TGTGCCAGCACCCGGGACAGGAAAAACAACTATGGCTACACCTTC. Protein sequence: CASTRDRKNNYGYTF.

V is TRBV5-4 and J is TRBJ2-5; no firm D call. From germline, CDR1 is SGHNT and CDR2 YYREEE (reference sequence). CDR3 size: 15 residues. The V and J ends lost 3 bases and 2 bases respectively, with 14 bases between them. The CDR3 DNA follows: TGTGCCAGCAGCTCCCTTGTCGGGTCACAAGAGACCCAGTACTTC. This sequence encodes CASSSLVGSQETQYF.

CDR3 coding DNA: TGTGCCAGCAGCATCGGACTAGCGGTCTCCTACGAGCAGTACTTC. The encoded protein is CASSIGLAVSYEQYF. The chain couples TRBV21-1 to TRBJ2-7; the table assigns TRBD2, which was not confirmed against the DNA. TRBV21-1 is labeled a pseudogene. This CDR3 has 15 amino acids.

The chain combines TRBV2 with TRBJ2-1; 7 bases are shared with TRBD1. In germline, CDR1 is SNHLY, CDR2 FYNNEI. Trimming at V came to 2 bases and at J to 2 bases, leaving 3 bases not matched to a gene. CDR3 length: 15 residues. The CDR3 spells CASSETGVTYNEQFF. CDR3 DNA: TGTGCCAGCAGTGAAACAGGGGTTACCTACAATGAGCAGTTCTTC.

A single count supports this clone. This chain joins TRBV4-3 and TRBJ2-1; 9 bases are a match to TRBD2. The CDR3 totals 17 residues. J lost 9 bases, V lost 0 bases, and 12 bases had no gene match. Germline V gene lookup returns CDR1 LGHNA and CDR2 YSLEER. The chain's CDR3 is CASSQDRASGVSLEQFF. The CDR3, as DNA: TGCGCCAGCAGCCAAGATCGGGCTAGCGGGGTATCACTTGAGCAGTTCTTC.

The gene calls are TRBV7-2 and TRBJ2-3; 10 bases are shared with TRBD2. The CDR3 sequence is 17 residues long. V gave up 0 bases and J gave up 5 bases; unmatched junction bases: 8. Per germline, CDR1 SGHTA and CDR2 FQGNSA. CDR3 DNA sequence: TGTGCCAGCAGCTTAGCTCCCCTAGCGGGAGCTAAAGATACGCAGTATTTT. This codes for CASSLAPLAGAKDTQYF.

This rearrangement joins TRBV27 to TRBJ2-2, with D maybe TRBD2 (7 bases). Germline V gene sequence: CDR1 MNHEY, CDR2 SMNVEV (reference sequence). V lost 6 bases and J 6 bases, leaving 38 bases between the germline ends. This CDR3 spans 22 amino acids. This CDR3 is CASSYKRVRLGGALREPGELFF. CDR3 nucleotides: TGTGCCAGCAGCTATAAAAGGGTCCGTTTGGGGGGGGCTCTTCGGGAGCCCGGGGAGCTGTTTTTT.

This clone was seen once. The rearrangement uses TRBV7-2 and TRBJ1-3; D ambiguous. The V gene lost 6 bases and the J gene lost 0 bases, with 12 bases spanning the gap. Germline CDR1 and CDR2: SGHTA and FQGNSA. The CDR3 sequence is 15 residues long. For the CDR3, the DNA is TGTGCCAGCAGTTCGGCGGGCTCCTCTGGAAACACCATATATTTT. Its translation: CASSSAGSSGNTIYF.

This clone was seen more than once but under ten times. CDR3 loop: CSVRTSGRSSYEQYF. The CDR3 DNA is TGCAGCGTTAGGACTAGCGGGAGAAGCTCCTACGAGCAGTACTTC. J is TRBJ2-7 and V is TRBV29-1; 13 bases align to TRBD2. The CDR3 is 15 amino acids. With V trimmed by 5 bases and J by 0 bases, 4 bases remained unmatched. Germline V gene lookup returns CDR1 SQVTM and CDR2 ANQGSEA.